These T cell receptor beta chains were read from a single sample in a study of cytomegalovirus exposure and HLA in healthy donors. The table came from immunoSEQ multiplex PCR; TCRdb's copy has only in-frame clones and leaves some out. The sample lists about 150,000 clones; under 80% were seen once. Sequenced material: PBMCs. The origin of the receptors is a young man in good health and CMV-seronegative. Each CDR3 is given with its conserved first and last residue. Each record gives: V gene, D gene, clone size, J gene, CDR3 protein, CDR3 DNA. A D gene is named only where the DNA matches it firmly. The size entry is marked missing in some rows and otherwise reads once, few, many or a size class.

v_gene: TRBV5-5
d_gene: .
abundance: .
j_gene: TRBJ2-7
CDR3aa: CASSVTGSPYEQYF
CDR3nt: TGTGCCAGCAGCGTAACAGGGTCCCCCTACGAGCAGTACTTC

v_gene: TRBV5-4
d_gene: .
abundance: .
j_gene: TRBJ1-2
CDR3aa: CASSSEAGDGYPF
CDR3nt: TGTGCCAGCAGCTCCGAGGCCGGGGATGGCTACCCCTTC

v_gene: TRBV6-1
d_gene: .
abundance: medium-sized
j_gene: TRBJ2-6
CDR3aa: CASSEETGSGANVLTF
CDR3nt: TGTGCCAGCAGTGAAGAGACAGGTTCCGGGGCCAACGTCCTGACTTTC

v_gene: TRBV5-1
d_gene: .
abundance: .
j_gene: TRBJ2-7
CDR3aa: CASSLTLEVHEQYF
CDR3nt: TGCGCCAGCAGCTTGACTCTTGAGGTCCACGAGCAGTACTTC

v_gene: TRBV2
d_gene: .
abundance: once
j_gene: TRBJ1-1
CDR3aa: CASMGLGQREAFF
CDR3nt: TGTGCCAGCATGGGGCTGGGGCAAAGAGAAGCTTTCTTT

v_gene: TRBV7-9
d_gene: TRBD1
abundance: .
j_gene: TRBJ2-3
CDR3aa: CASSAGQGRTDTQYF
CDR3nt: TGTGCCAGCTCTGCAGGACAGGGTCGCACAGATACGCAGTATTTT

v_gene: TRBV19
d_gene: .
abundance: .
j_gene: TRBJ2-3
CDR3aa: CASSIWKRAGTDTQYF
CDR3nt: TGTGCCAGTAGTATTTGGAAGAGGGCGGGCACAGATACGCAGTATTTT

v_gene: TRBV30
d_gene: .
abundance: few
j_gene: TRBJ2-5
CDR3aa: CAWSLGTTNQETQYF
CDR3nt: TGTGCCTGGAGTCTAGGGACAACTAACCAAGAGACCCAGTACTTC

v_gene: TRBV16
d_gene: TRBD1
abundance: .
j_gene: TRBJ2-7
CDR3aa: CASSQEDRGYEQYF
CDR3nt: TGTGCCAGCAGCCAAGAGGACAGGGGATACGAGCAGTACTTC

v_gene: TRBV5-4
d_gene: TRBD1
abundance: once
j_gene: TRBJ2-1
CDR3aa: CASSLPDRGHVSYNEQFF
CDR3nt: TGTGCCAGCAGCTTACCGGACAGGGGGCACGTTTCCTACAATGAGCAGTTCTTC

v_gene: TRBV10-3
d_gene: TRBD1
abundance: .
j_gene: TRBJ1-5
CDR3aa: CAISESPRTGGVQPQHF
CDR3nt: TGTGCCATCAGTGAGTCCCCAAGGACAGGGGGCGTCCAGCCCCAGCATTTT

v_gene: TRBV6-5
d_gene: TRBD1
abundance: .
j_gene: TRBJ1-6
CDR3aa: CASSYSMGQVNSPLHF
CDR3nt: TGTGCCAGCAGTTACTCGATGGGACAGGTGAATTCACCCCTCCACTTT

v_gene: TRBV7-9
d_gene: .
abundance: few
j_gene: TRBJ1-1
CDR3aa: CASSLDPGTEAFF
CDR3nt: TGTGCCAGCAGCTTAGACCCAGGGACTGAAGCTTTCTTT

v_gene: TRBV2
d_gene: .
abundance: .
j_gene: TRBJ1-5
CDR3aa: CASSPIQGAHQPQHF
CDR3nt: TGTGCCAGCAGCCCCATACAGGGAGCCCATCAGCCCCAGCATTTT

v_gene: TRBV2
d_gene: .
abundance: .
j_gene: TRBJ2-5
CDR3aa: CASSERTQYF
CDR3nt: TGTGCCAGCAGTGAGAGGACCCAGTACTTC

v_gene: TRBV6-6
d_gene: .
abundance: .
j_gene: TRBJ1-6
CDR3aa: CASSYAGEYSPLHF
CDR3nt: TGTGCCAGCAGTTACGCGGGGGAGTATTCACCCCTCCACTTT

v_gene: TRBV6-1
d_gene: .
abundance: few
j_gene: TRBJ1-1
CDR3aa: CASSETMNTEAFF
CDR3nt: TGTGCCAGCAGTGAAACTATGAACACTGAAGCTTTCTTT

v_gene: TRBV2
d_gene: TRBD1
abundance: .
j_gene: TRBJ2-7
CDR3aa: CASSAGTGPYEQYF
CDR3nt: TGTGCCAGCAGTGCCGGGACAGGACCCTACGAGCAGTACTTC

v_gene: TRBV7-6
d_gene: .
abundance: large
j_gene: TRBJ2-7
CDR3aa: CASSPGQSSYEQYF
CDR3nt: TGTGCCAGCAGCCCCGGACAGAGCTCCTACGAGCAGTACTTC

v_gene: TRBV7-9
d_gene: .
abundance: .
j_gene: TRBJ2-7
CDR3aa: CSSSFRGNPYEQYF
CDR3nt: TGTTCCAGCAGCTTTAGGGGGAATCCCTACGAGCAGTACTTC

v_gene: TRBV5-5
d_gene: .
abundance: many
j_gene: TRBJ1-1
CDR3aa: CASSLDGIEAFF
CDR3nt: TGTGCCAGCAGCTTGGACGGTATCGAAGCTTTCTTT

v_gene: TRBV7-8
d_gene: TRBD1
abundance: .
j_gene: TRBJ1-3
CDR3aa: CASSILPGTGGRSSGNTIYF
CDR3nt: TGTGCCAGCAGCATACTCCCCGGGACAGGGGGCCGCAGCTCTGGAAACACCATATATTTT

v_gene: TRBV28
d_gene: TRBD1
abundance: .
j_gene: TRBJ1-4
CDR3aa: CASRVDRGDEKLFF
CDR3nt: TGTGCCAGCAGAGTAGACAGGGGCGACGAAAAACTGTTTTTT

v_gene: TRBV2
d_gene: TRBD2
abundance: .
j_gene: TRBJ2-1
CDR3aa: CASSEGGGASYNEQFF
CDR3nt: TGTGCCAGCAGTGAAGGCGGGGGGGCGTCCTACAATGAGCAGTTCTTC

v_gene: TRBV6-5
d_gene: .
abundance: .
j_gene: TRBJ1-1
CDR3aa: CASSTLNTEAFF
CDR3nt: TGTGCCAGCAGTACACTAAACACTGAAGCTTTCTTT

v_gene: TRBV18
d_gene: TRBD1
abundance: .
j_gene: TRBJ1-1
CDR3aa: CASSRTGATEAFF
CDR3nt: TGTGCCAGCTCACGGACAGGGGCCACTGAAGCTTTCTTT

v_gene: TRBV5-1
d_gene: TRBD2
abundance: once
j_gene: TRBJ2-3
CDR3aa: CASSSGLAASTDTQYF
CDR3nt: TGCGCCAGCAGCAGTGGACTAGCGGCTAGCACAGATACGCAGTATTTT

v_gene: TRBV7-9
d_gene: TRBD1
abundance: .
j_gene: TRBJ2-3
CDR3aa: CASSPRTGGIADTQYF
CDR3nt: TGTGCCAGCAGCCCTCGGACAGGGGGAATCGCAGATACGCAGTATTTT

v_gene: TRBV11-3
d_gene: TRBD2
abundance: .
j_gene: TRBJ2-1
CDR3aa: CASSLAGTSGVSSYNEQFF
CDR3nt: TGTGCCAGCAGCTTAGCCGGGACTAGCGGGGTGAGCTCCTACAATGAGCAGTTCTTC

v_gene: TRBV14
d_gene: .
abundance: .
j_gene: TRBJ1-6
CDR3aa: CASSQEQVISPLNF
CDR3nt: TGTGCCAGCAGCCAAGAACAGGTTATTTCACCCCTCAACTTT

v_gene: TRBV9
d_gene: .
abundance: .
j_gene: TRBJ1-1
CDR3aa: CASSVDLQGTGTPDTEAFF
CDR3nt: TGTGCCAGCAGCGTAGACTTGCAGGGAACAGGGACGCCGGACACTGAAGCTTTCTTT

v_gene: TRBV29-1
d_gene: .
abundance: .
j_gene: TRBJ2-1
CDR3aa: CSVVREEFNEQFF
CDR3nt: TGCAGCGTCGTGAGGGAGGAGTTCAATGAGCAGTTCTTC

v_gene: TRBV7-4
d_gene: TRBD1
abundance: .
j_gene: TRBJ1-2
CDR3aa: CASSLYDRGFYGYTF
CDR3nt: TGTGCCAGCAGCTTATACGACAGGGGGTTCTATGGCTACACCTTC

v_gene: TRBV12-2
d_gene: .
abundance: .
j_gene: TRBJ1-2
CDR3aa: CASRLPIVGKTRCFNYGYTF
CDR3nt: TGTGCAAGTCGCTTACCCATCGTCGGAAAGACACGGTGTTTTAACTATGGCTACACCTTC

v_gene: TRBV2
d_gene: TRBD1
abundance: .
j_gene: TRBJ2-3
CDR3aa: CASSDPTGGRTDTQYF
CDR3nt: TGTGCCAGCAGTGACCCGACAGGGGGCCGCACAGATACGCAGTATTTT

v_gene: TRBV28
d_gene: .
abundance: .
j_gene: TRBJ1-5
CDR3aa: CASSLELANQPQHF
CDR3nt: TGTGCCAGCAGTTTAGAACTAGCCAATCAGCCCCAGCATTTT

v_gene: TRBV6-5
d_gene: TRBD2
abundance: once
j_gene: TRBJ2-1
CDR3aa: CASRTLAGTYNEQFF
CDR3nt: TGTGCCAGCAGGACCCTAGCGGGGACTTACAATGAGCAGTTCTTC

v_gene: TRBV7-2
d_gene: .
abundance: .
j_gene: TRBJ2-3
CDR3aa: CASSLGPGITDTQYF
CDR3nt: TGTGCCAGCAGCTTAGGCCCGGGGATCACAGATACGCAGTATTTT

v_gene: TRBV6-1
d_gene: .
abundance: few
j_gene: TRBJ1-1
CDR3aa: CASIRGYGNTEAFF
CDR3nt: TGTGCCAGCATTCGAGGGTACGGAAACACTGAAGCTTTCTTT

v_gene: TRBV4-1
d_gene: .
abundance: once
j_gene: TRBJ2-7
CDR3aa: CASSHPGQILYEQYF
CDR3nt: TGCGCCAGCAGTCATCCAGGACAGATTCTCTACGAGCAGTACTTC

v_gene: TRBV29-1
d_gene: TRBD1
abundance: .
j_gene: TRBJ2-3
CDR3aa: CSVEGTGGTDTQYF
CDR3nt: TGCAGCGTTGAGGGGACAGGAGGGACCGATACGCAGTATTTT

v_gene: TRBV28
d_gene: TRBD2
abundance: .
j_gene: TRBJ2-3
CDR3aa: CASTLLAGGSTDTQYF
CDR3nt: TGTGCCAGCACCCTATTAGCGGGGGGTAGCACAGATACGCAGTATTTT

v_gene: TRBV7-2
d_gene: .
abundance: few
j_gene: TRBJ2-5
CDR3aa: CASSRDIQETQYF
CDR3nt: TGTGCCAGCAGTCGGGACATCCAAGAGACCCAGTACTTC

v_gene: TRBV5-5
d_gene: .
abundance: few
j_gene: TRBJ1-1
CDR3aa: CASSLVDFMNTEAFF
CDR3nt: TGTGCCAGCAGCTTGGTAGACTTTATGAACACTGAAGCTTTCTTT

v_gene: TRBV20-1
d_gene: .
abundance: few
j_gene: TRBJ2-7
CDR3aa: CSATTGNGQYF
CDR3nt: TGCAGTGCTACGACAGGAAATGGGCAGTACTTC

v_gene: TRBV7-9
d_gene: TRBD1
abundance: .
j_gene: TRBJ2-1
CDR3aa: CASSPQLGQGTSEQFF
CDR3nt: TGTGCCAGCAGCCCTCAATTAGGACAGGGAACTAGTGAGCAGTTCTTC

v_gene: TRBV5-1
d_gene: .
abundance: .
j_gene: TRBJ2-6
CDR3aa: CASSDTGTGANVLTF
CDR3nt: TGCGCCAGCAGCGATACAGGGACTGGGGCCAACGTCCTGACTTTC

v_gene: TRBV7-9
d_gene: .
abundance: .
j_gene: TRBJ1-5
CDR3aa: CASSSDIPAPQHF
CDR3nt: TGTGCCAGCAGCTCGGACATCCCGGCACCCCAGCATTTT

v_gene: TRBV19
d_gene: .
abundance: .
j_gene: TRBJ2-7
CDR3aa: CASSIERGAYDEQYF
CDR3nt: TGTGCCAGTAGTATAGAGCGCGGGGCTTACGACGAGCAGTACTTC

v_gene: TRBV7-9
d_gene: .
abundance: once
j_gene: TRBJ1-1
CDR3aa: CASSQQTENTEAFF
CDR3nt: TGTGCCAGCAGCCAACAGACCGAGAACACTGAAGCTTTCTTT

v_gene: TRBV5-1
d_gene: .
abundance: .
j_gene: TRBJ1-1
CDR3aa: CASSYTGFGTEAFF
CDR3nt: TGCGCCAGCAGCTACACAGGGTTCGGGACTGAAGCTTTCTTT